The clone carrying this T cell receptor (beta chain) has at least ten counts. These data come from a study of regulatory T cells in long-lasting Graves disease. Trimming shortened V by 0 bases and J by 8 bases, and 17 bases separated the two germline ends. Germline CDR1 reads SNHLY; CDR2 reads FYNNEI. CDR3 length: 16 residues. According to the study, TCR beta libraries were built with iRepertoire HTBI primers and CDR3-region Arm-PCR. A single record per CDR3 protein comes from TCRdb applying MiXCR to the multiplex PCR reads. In the table there are under 250,000 distinct CDR3 sequences, roughly a fifth of which are singletons. Time point defined: newly diagnosed GD, antithyroid drugs for less than 3 months. Construction of the TCR library relied on RNA isolated from PBMCs. Approximately 10-milliliter peripheral blood samples went into EDTA tubes. These records were also assigned to another study, of T cells in Graves' hyperthyroidism and ophthalmopathy. That work contributes: Hyperthyroidism of Graves' type that showed no ophthalmopathy progression within 18 months was stable.

The source was peripheral blood mononuclear cells (PBMCs), collected at new diagnosis, from a patient treated with antithyroid drugs. V usage is TRBV2 and J usage is TRBJ2-4; D ambiguous. This clonotype originated in a woman in her thirties with Graves disease. The CDR3 reads CASSEALASDRDIQYF. CDR3 in DNA: TGTGCCAGCAGTGAAGCGCTGGCCTCCGATCGAGACATTCAGTACTTC. The whole variable domain, remainder taken from reference TRBV2 and TRBJ2-4, is EPEVTQTPSHQVTQMGQEVILRCVPISNHLYFYWYRQILGQKVEFLVSFYNNEISEKSEIFDDQFSVERPDGSNFTLKIRSTKLEDSAMYFCASSEALASDRDIQYFGAGTRLSVL.